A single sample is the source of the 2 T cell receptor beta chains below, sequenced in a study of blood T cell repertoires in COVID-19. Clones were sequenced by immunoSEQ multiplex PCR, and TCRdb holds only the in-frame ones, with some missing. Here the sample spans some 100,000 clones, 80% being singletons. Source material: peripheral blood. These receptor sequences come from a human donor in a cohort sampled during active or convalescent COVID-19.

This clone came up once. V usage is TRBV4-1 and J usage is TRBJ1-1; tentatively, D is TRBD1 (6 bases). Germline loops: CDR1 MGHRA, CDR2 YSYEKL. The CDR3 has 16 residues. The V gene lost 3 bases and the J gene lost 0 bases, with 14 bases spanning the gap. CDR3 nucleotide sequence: TGCGCCAGCAGCCAGACCGGACAGCGCTTGAACACTGAAGCTTTCTTT. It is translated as CASSQTGQRLNTEAFF.

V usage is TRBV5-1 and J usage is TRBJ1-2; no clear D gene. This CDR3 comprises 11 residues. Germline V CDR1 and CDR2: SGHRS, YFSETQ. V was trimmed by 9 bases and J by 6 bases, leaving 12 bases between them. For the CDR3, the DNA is TGCGCCACCGGGGTTCGAAATGGCTACACCTTC. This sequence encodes CATGVRNGYTF. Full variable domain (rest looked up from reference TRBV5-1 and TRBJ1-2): KAGVTQTPRYLIKTRGQQVTLSCSPISGHRSVSWYQQTPGQGLQFLFEYFSETQRNKGNFPGRFSGRQFSNSRSEMNVSTLELGDSALYLCATGVRNGYTFGSGTRLTVV.